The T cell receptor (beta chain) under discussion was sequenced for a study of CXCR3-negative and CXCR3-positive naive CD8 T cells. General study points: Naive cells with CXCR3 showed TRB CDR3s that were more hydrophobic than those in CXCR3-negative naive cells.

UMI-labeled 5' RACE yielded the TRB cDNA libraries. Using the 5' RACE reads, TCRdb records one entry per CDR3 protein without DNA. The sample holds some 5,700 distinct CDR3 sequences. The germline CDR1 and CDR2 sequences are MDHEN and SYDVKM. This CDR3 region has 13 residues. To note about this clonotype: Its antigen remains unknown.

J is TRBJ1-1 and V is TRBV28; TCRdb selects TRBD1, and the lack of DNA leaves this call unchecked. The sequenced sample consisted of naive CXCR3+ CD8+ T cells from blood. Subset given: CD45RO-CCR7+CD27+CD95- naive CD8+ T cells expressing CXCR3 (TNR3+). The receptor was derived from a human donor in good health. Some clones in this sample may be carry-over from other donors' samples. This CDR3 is CASSLSRGTEAFF.